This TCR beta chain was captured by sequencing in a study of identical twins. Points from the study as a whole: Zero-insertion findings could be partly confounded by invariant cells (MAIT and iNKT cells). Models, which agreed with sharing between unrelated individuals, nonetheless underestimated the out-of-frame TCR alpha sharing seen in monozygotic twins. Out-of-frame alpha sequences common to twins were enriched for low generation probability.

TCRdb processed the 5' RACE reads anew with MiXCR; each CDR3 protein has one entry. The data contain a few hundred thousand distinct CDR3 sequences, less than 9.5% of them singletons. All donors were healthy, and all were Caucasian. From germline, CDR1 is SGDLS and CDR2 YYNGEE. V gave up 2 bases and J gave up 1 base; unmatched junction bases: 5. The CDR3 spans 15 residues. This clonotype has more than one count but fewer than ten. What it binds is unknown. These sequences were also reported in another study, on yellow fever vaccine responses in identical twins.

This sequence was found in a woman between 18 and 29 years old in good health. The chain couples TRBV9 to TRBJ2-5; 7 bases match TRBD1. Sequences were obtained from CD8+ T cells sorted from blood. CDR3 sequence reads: CASSVGQDLQETQYF. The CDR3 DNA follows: TGTGCCAGCAGCGTTGGACAGGACCTCCAAGAGACCCAGTACTTC. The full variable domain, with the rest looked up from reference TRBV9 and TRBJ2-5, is DSGVTQTPKHLITATGQRVTLRCSPRSGDLSVYWYQQSLDQGLQFLIQYYNGEERAKGNILERFSAQQFPDLHSELNLSSLELGDSALYFCASSVGQDLQETQYFGPGTRLLVL.